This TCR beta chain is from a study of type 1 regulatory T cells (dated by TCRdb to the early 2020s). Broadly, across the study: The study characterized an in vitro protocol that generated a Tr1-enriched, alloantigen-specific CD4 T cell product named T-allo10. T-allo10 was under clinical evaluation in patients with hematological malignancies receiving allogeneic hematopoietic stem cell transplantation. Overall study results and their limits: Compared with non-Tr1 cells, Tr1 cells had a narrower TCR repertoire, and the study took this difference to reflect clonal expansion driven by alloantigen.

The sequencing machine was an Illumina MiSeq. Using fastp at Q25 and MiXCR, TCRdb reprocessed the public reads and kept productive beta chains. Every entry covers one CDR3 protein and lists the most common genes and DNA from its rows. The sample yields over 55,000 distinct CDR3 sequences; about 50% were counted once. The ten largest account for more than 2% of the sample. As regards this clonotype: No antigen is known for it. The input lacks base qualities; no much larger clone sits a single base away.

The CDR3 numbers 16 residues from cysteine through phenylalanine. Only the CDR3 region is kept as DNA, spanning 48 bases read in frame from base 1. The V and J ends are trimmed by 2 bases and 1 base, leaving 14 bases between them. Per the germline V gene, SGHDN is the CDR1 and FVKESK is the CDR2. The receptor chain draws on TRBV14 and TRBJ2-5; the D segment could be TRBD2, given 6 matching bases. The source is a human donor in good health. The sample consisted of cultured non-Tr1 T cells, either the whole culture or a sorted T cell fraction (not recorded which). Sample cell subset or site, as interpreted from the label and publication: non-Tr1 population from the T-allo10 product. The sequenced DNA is TGTGCCAGCAGCCAAACAGGAGGGGCTTCCCAAGAGACCCAGTACTTC. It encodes CASSQTGGASQETQYF.